This T cell receptor (beta chain) emerged from a study of cytomegalovirus exposure and HLA in healthy donors. This clone was observed a handful of times. The antigen is undetermined. A multiplex PCR was run with 60 Vbeta primers and 13 Jbeta primers. Clones were read by immunoSEQ multiplex PCR, and TCRdb kept only the in-frame ones, dropping some. The sample lists 95,000 to 150,000 clones, approximately 65% occurring once. Findings and limits, study-wide: Looking again later, the authors saw that most CMV-associated TCR beta chains seemed HLA-restricted. Most TCR beta V segments were productive about 90% or about 30% of the time in an earlier analysis. The study had only CMV serostatus as immune exposure information. In a later analysis, productive TCRs from donors in an Asian-associated ancestry cluster reportedly carried fewer N-insertions than the cohort mean.

This receptor was identified in a man aged 18 to 35 in good health and CMV-seronegative. Sample: PBMCs.

CDR3 in amino acids: CASTYLGQGDGYTF. In DNA form, the CDR3 reads TGCGCCAGCACCTACCTGGGACAGGGGGACGGCTACACCTTC. The chain combines TRBV5-1 with TRBJ1-2; TRBD1 matches at 11 bases. Trimming removed 6 bases from V and 8 bases from J; junction bases left unmatched: 9. Germline-derived CDR1 and CDR2 are SGHRS and YFSETQ. The CDR3 sequence is 14 residues long.